The 30 T cell receptor beta chains presented below share a single source sample, sequenced in a study of CD8+CD57+ T cells in acquired aplastic anemia. For CDR3 and TCR beta VDJ profiling, genomic DNA was the template used. TCRdb ran MiXCR on the reads and lists one entry per CDR3 protein. Of about 180,000 distinct CDR3 sequences in the sample, 45% to 60% were seen once. Those patients picked for sequencing had displayed CD8+CD57+ cell expansion on flow cytometry. The sample consisted of sorted CD4+, CD8+, or CD8+CD57+ T cells (not recorded which) from PBMCs. The receptor set was obtained from a human donor with aplastic anemia.

Only one count was recorded for this clonotype. This chain uses TRBV7-3 with TRBJ2-1; 7 bases fit TRBD1. Germline V CDR1 and CDR2: SGHTA, FQGTGA. V lost 5 bases, J lost 7 bases, and 2 bases stayed unmatched. The CDR3 is made up of 12 amino acids. CDR3 sequence: CASSGDRNEQFF. The CDR3 DNA sequence: TGTGCCAGCAGCGGGGACAGAAATGAGCAGTTCTTC.

This clonotype was seen a single time. The junction departs from germline at one end; a sequencing error may be responsible. This chain joins TRBV15 and TRBJ1-1; D gene uncertain. Germline CDR1 is LNHNV and CDR2 is YYDKDF (reference sequence). There are 13 residues in the CDR3. CDR3 region: CATSREGYGKVWF. In DNA, the CDR3 is TGTGCCACCAGCAGAGAGGGTTACGGGAAGGTTTGGTTT.

V usage is TRBV14 and J usage is TRBJ2-1; 7 bases map to TRBD2. The length of the CDR3 is 17 residues. Germline values: CDR1 SGHDN, CDR2 FVKESK. Trimming cost V 4 bases and J 3 bases; bases outside gene matches: 12. CDR3 bases: TGTGCCAGCAGCCGCGGGGGAATAGTGCGTGGCTACAATGAGCAGTTCTTC. Its protein product is CASSRGGIVRGYNEQFF.

On this clonotype: A much larger clone is a single base away; this may be a read error. A read error is likely, as this CDR3 ends without the conserved phenylalanine or tryptophan. The chain is built from TRBV7-1 and TRBJ2-3, with 16 bases fitting TRBD2. TRBV7-1 belongs to the ORF category, with a function that is uncertain. This CDR3 comprises 19 residues. The V gene end was trimmed by 3 bases and the J gene end by 4 bases; junction bases not matched to a gene: 10. The CDR3: CASSSPGLAGGRGSDTQYL. In DNA form, the CDR3 reads TGTGCCAGCAGCTCCCCGGGACTAGCGGGGGGGCGTGGGTCAGATACGCAGTATTTG.

This chain connects TRBV6-1 to TRBJ1-4; 8 bases agree with TRBD1. Germline lookup yields CDR1 MNHNS and CDR2 SASEGT. With 4 bases clipped from V and 6 bases from J, the junction kept 13 bases outside the gene matches. CDR3 length: 17 residues. CDR3 nucleotides: TGTGCCAGCAGTGCCCTGGACAGGGCGGGCGAGCATGAAAAACTGTTTTTT. Translating it yields CASSALDRAGEHEKLFF.

This clonotype was observed many times. The chain recombines TRBV20-1 with TRBJ1-2; D might be TRBD1 (6 bases). Trimming left V 5 bases short and J 8 bases short, with 18 bases between. The CDR3 totals 13 residues. CDR1 and CDR2 (germline): DFQATT, SNEGSKA (reference sequence). DNA of the CDR3: TGCAGTGCTCTCACAGGGTTTCGAGTAGGCTACACCTTC. Its translation is CSALTGFRVGYTF.

This clonotype has ten or more counts. This chain connects TRBV20-1 to TRBJ1-4; TRBD1 aligns across 12 bases. In germline, CDR1 is DFQATT, CDR2 SNEGSKA (reference sequence). Trimming at V came to 6 bases and at J to 8 bases, leaving 7 bases not matched to a gene. The CDR3 sequence is 14 residues long. The CDR3 reads CSATLGTGGEKLFF. In nucleotides, the CDR3 is TGCAGTGCCACCCTCGGGACAGGGGGCGAAAAACTGTTTTTT.

V gene TRBV7-9 combines with J gene TRBJ1-1; D uncertain. V lost 4 bases and J lost 4, with 10 bases in between. CDR3 size: 13 residues. CDR1 and CDR2 (germline): SEHNR, FQNEAQ (reference sequence). DNA for the CDR3: TGTGCCAGCAGCTGGCCAGGTCGCACTGAAGCTTTCTTT. It yields the protein CASSWPGRTEAFF.

By proportion, this clonotype is medium-sized. This chain connects TRBV2 to TRBJ1-1, with D possibly TRBD1 on 6 matching bases. CDR3 length equals 12 residues. Trimming removed 8 bases at V and 4 bases at J, with 11 bases between. Germline V lookup: CDR1 SNHLY, CDR2 FYNNEI. The DNA of the CDR3 is TGTGCCAGCGGCAGGGGTACCACTGAAGCTTTCTTT. Translation: CASGRGTTEAFF.

This clonotype was counted many times. The J gene is TRBJ2-7, the V gene TRBV5-6, with TRBD1 identical over 7 bases. The trim removed 4 bases at V and 3 bases at J, leaving 4 bases unmatched. Germline loops: CDR1 SGHDT, CDR2 YYEEEE. This CDR3 spans 13 amino acids. The CDR3 DNA is TGTGCCAGCAGCGAAGGGACAGTCTACGAGCAGTACTTC. Protein sequence: CASSEGTVYEQYF.

This clonotype has just one count. The rearrangement joins TRBV10-3 to TRBJ1-2; no firm D call. There are 13 residues in the CDR3. Trimming took 3 bases from V and 7 from J, leaving 12 bases between them. Germline V gene sequence: CDR1 ENHRY, CDR2 SYGVKD. The CDR3 DNA reads TGTGCCATCAGTGAAGGGCAGATATGTGGCTACACCTTC. As protein: CAISEGQICGYTF.

The table lists this clonotype with many counts. V is TRBV7-8 and J is TRBJ1-4; the D is unclear. The ends were cut back, 5 bases at V and 11 bases at J, with 12 bases in the middle. From germline, CDR1 is SGHVS and CDR2 FQNEAQ. The CDR3 spans 12 residues. The CDR3 DNA follows: TGTGCCAGCAGCCAGAGGTTGGGGAAACTGTTTTTT. This sequence encodes CASSQRLGKLFF.

V usage is TRBV20-1 and J usage is TRBJ2-5, with D possibly being TRBD2 (5 bases). V was clipped by 0 bases and J by 5 bases, with 10 bases between them. The CDR3 runs to 13 residues. The germline V gene has CDR1 DFQATT and CDR2 SNEGSKA (reference sequence). In DNA, the CDR3 is TGCAGTGCTAGAGATAGTCCGGGGGAGACCCAGTACTTC. Its translation is CSARDSPGETQYF.

V usage is TRBV10-3 and J usage is TRBJ2-3; unclear D gene. The CDR3 loop spans 12 amino acids. With 4 bases removed from V and 6 bases from J, the gap between germline ends came to 8 bases. Germline V gene lookup returns CDR1 ENHRY and CDR2 SYGVKD. The CDR3 here is CAISVNGDTQYF. The CDR3 DNA sequence: TGTGCCATCAGTGTTAATGGGGATACGCAGTATTTT.

The genes are TRBV4-2 and TRBJ1-2; TRBD1 agrees at 7 bases. Looked up from germline, CDR1 is LGHNA and CDR2 is YNFKEQ. V shed 4 bases, J shed 5 bases, and the junction held 16 bases outside the gene matches. The CDR3 loop spans 17 amino acids. The CDR3 loop is CASSPRRTGSGQYGYTF. The CDR3 nucleotides are TGTGCCAGCAGCCCTAGACGGACAGGCTCGGGGCAGTATGGCTACACCTTC.

This clonotype was recorded a few times. The V call is TRBV25-1, the J call TRBJ2-5; maybe TRBD1 (6 bases). The CDR3 is made up of 13 amino acids. Trimming removed 5 bases at V and 5 bases at J, with 12 bases between. Germline CDR1 is MGHDK and CDR2 is SYGVNS. This CDR3 is CASSWGPKETQYF. The CDR3 coding sequence is TGTGCCAGCAGTTGGGGGCCCAAGGAGACCCAGTACTTC.

This clonotype is a singleton in its sample. The genes are TRBV20-1 and TRBJ2-5; weak D call: TRBD1 (6 bases). Germline CDR1 is DFQATT and CDR2 is SNEGSKA (reference sequence). V lost 6 bases to trimming and J lost 5 bases, with 16 bases between them. CDR3 length equals 13 residues. The CDR3 DNA is TGCAGTGCCAACTCCAGGGGCAGGGAGACCCAGTACTTC. Residues: CSANSRGRETQYF.

This clonotype has at least ten counts. The rearrangement joins TRBV11-2 to TRBJ1-2; no reliable D call. This CDR3 is 15 amino acids long. Per germline, CDR1 SGHAT and CDR2 FQNNGV. V was clipped by 5 bases and J by 5 bases, with 18 bases between them. CDR3 sequence reads: CASSPALSESYGYTF. DNA of the CDR3: TGTGCCAGCAGCCCAGCACTATCTGAGTCTTATGGCTACACCTTC.

The rearrangement links TRBV7-3 to TRBJ2-2, with TRBD2 matching 14 bases. With 5 bases clipped from V and 12 bases from J, the junction kept 8 bases outside the gene matches. The CDR3 spans 15 residues. Germline loops: CDR1 SGHTA, CDR2 FQGTGA. The CDR3 region is CASSPSTSGGVKLFF. The CDR3 DNA follows: TGTGCCAGCAGCCCTTCGACTAGCGGGGGGGTTAAGCTGTTTTTT.

This chain joins TRBV7-8 and TRBJ2-6, with D possibly being TRBD1 (5 bases). The DNA end is a closer match to TRBJ1-2, so the J assignment may be wrong. This CDR3 is built from 14 residues. Germline CDR1 SGHVS, CDR2 FQNEAQ. In DNA, the CDR3 is TGTGCCAGCAGCCAAGGGGTGGGGGTCTATGGCTACACCTTC. Translated: CASSQGVGVYGYTF.

This clonotype was seen a handful of times. The chain employs TRBV10-3 and TRBJ1-1; 7 bases map to TRBD1. The germline V gene has CDR1 ENHRY and CDR2 SYGVKD. The CDR3 has 14 residues. V lost 7 bases to trimming and J lost 1 base; unmatched junction nucleotides: 6. CDR3 sequence reads: CAIMERTGNTEAFF. The CDR3 bases are TGTGCCATCATGGAAAGGACAGGGAACACTGAAGCTTTCTTT.

This clonotype was recorded at least ten times. DNA for the CDR3: TGTGCCAGCGGATTTGCCGGGGAGCTGTTTTTT. It codes for CASGFAGELFF. The chain combines TRBV12-3 or TRBV12-4 with TRBJ2-2, with D hard to call. This CDR3 has 11 residues. Trimming shortened V by 8 bases and J by 6 bases, and 7 bases separated the two germline ends.

In regard to this clonotype: A much larger clonotype is one base distant, so this may be a read error. The chain uses TRBV4-1 and TRBJ1-3; D remains ambiguous. The CDR3 has 15 residues. Per germline, CDR1 MGHRA and CDR2 YSYEKL. CDR3 DNA: TGCGCCGGCAGCCAAGCCTTAGTCTCTGGAAACACCATATATTTT. Its protein is CAGSQALVSGNTIYF.

The chain recombines TRBV5-1 with TRBJ1-4, with D maybe TRBD1 (5 bases). Germline CDR1 and CDR2: SGHRS and YFSETQ. V was pared by 3 bases and J by 8 bases, with 17 bases between. The CDR3 is 15 residues long. In DNA, the CDR3 is TGCGCCAGCAGCTCGGCCGGAGGGGTTGGGGAAAAACTGTTTTTT. Encoded protein: CASSSAGGVGEKLFF.

This chain links TRBV19 with TRBJ1-4; no clear D gene. CDR3 length: 14 amino acids. Per the germline V gene, CDR1 is LNHDA and CDR2 is SQIVND (reference sequence). V lost 8 bases and J 3 bases, leaving 13 bases between the germline ends. CDR3 in amino acids: CASLARAPNEKLFF. CDR3 nucleotides: TGTGCCAGTCTTGCTCGGGCCCCTAATGAAAAACTGTTTTTT.

The chain has TRBV11-1 and TRBJ2-5, with 9 bases matching TRBD2. CDR3 length: 17 residues. Germline CDR1 is SGHAT and CDR2 is FQDESV (reference sequence). V was clipped by 4 bases and J by 2 bases; unmatched bases: 11. Written as DNA, the CDR3 is TGTGCCAGCAGCTCGCGGGTCGGCGGGAGGGCACAAGAGACCCAGTACTTC. The encoded protein is CASSSRVGGRAQETQYF.

This clonotype was detected once. The chain links TRBV10-3 to TRBJ1-2; D remains unclear. CDR3 length equals 15 residues. The germline CDR1 and CDR2 sequences are ENHRY and SYGVKD. Trimming shortened V by 10 bases and J by 1 base, and 19 bases separated the two germline ends. The CDR3 here is CATTDPRGYNYGYTF. In DNA form, the CDR3 reads TGTGCCACCACAGACCCACGGGGTTATAACTATGGCTACACCTTC.

The V call is TRBV10-3, the J call TRBJ2-3; 8 positions agree with TRBD2. Per the germline V gene, CDR1 is ENHRY and CDR2 is SYGVKD. The CDR3 has 18 amino acids. V dropped 0 bases and J dropped 6; count of bases not matched to a gene: 14. The CDR3 spells CAISESSVQSGSVDTQYF. The CDR3 DNA reads as TGTGCCATCAGTGAGTCGAGCGTTCAGAGCGGGAGTGTGGATACGCAGTATTTT.

At least ten counts were recorded for this clonotype. V and J are TRBV7-6 and TRBJ2-6, with a possible D match to TRBD2 (5 bases). Germline V lookup: CDR1 SGHVS, CDR2 FNYEAQ. There are 17 residues in the CDR3. V gave up 1 base and J gave up 0 bases, with 10 bases separating them. The CDR3 region is CASSLVRAGSGANVLTF. CDR3 nucleotide sequence: TGTGCCAGCAGCTTAGTTCGGGCGGGCTCTGGGGCCAACGTCCTGACTTTC.

The rearrangement uses TRBV9 and TRBJ2-1, with D possibly being TRBD2 (5 bases). Germline assignment: CDR1 SGDLS and CDR2 YYNGEE. The CDR3 runs 16 residues. V dropped 0 bases and J dropped 2 bases, with 12 bases sitting between them. For the CDR3, the DNA is TGTGCCAGCAGCGTAGTAATGGTAGCGACCTACAATGAGCAGTTCTTC. It yields the protein CASSVVMVATYNEQFF.